Detailed here is one T cell receptor beta chain. The antigen is undetermined. The data were taken from a study of cytomegalovirus exposure and HLA in healthy donors. Overall study context: Researchers previously reported finding 90 million to 130 million unique TCR beta sequences from roughly 170 million T cells. HLA-typed donors were the source of approximately 80 million unique TCRs held in an early data release. General observations from the study: Previously analyzed data showed that most TCR beta V segments were productive at a frequency of about 87% or about 30%. As a later analysis revealed, the rate of TCR association differed by HLA locus, with DRB1 most and HLA-C fewest.

There are 19 residues in the CDR3. The PCR ran on 60 Vbeta and 13 Jbeta primers. The table came from immunoSEQ multiplex PCR; TCRdb's copy has only in-frame clones and leaves some out. The data show over 150,000 clones, with 79% seen just once and 2.1% held by the top ten. The chain combines TRBV21-1 with TRBJ2-5; the tabulated D call, TRBD1, remains unverified against the DNA. TRBV21-1 is flagged as a pseudogene. This receptor was taken from a man aged 35 to 55 in good health and CMV-seronegative. The sample comprised PBMCs. As DNA, the CDR3 is TGTGCCAGCAGCAAAGACCCGGGACAGCGGAACCTAATTCAAGAGACCCAGTACTTC. Translation gives CASSKDPGQRNLIQETQYF.